The 4 T cell receptor beta chains in this list originate from one sample, sequenced in a study of cytomegalovirus exposure and HLA in healthy donors. The method was immunoSEQ multiplex PCR; TCRdb's version includes in-frame clones alone and lacks a portion of them. The sample contains 140,000 or so clones, approximately 88% of which appear only once. The sequencing sample was made of PBMCs. These receptors originate from a man aged 18 to 35 in good health and CMV-seropositive.

The chain couples TRBV30 to TRBJ1-5; D remains ambiguous. V was clipped by 0 bases and J by 7 bases, with 16 bases between them. Germline-derived CDR1 and CDR2 are GTSNPN and SVGIG (reference sequence). CDR3 length: 15 amino acids. CDR3 residues: CAWSVEFRTGQPQHF. CDR3 bases: TGTGCCTGGAGTGTAGAATTTAGGACGGGGCAGCCCCAGCATTTT.

This sequence joins TRBV28 and TRBJ1-3; tentatively, D is TRBD1 (5 bases). V was shortened by 4 bases and J by 7 bases, with 17 bases between the two germline ends. The germline CDR1 and CDR2 sequences are MDHEN and SYDVKM. This CDR3 contains 15 residues. The CDR3 nucleotides read TGTGCCAGCAGTTCGTCGGGACTCTCTGAGAACACCATATATTTT. Protein product: CASSSSGLSENTIYF.

This chain connects TRBV27 to TRBJ1-6; D gene unclear. V was pared by 2 bases and J by 0 bases, with 11 bases between. The CDR3 length is 17 residues. Germline V lookup: CDR1 MNHEY, CDR2 SMNVEV (reference sequence). The CDR3 reads CASSLEGSSSYNSPLHF. The CDR3 coding sequence is TGTGCCAGCAGTTTAGAGGGCTCGAGCTCCTATAATTCACCCCTCCACTTT.

The chain carries TRBV10-2 and TRBJ2-7, with 7 bases matching TRBD2. Germline V CDR1 and CDR2: WSHSY, SAAADI. With V trimmed by 2 bases and J by 6 bases, 7 bases remained unmatched. This CDR3 comprises 14 residues. The CDR3 DNA sequence: TGCGCCAGCAGTGAGGGGACTACCCCTCGCGAGCAGTACTTC. Residues: CASSEGTTPREQYF.